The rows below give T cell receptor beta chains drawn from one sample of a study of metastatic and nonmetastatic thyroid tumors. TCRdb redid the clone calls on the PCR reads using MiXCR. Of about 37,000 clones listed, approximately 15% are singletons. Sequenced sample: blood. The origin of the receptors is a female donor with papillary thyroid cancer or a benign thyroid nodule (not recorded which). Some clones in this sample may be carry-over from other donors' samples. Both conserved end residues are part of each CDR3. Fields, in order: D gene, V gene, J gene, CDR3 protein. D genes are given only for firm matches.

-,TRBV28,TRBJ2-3,CASNRGVSGQFFSQYTQYF
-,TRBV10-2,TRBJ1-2,CASSESIGYTF
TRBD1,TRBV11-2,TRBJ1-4,CASSLVDRGATNEKLFF
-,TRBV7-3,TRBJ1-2,CASSLTLEGNGYTF
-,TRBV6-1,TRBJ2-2,CASSEDRERELFF
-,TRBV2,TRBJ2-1,CASRLTIAAYNEQFF
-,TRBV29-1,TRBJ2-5,CSVAREETQYF
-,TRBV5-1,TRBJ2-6,CASNENSGANVLTF
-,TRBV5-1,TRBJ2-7,CASSLEMGDPPAEQYF
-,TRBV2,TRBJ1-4,CASSDGREPATNEKLFF
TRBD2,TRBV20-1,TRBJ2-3,CSARAISGRSPDTQYF
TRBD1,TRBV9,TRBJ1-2,CASSVRTGYGYTF
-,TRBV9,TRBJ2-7,CASSPALVSYEQYF
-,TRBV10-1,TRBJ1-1,CAFTLTWGAKDTEAFF
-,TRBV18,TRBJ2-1,CASSGFLMDNPYNEQFF
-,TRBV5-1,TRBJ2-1,CASSPGTPYNEQFF
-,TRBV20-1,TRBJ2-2,CSASLNTGELFF
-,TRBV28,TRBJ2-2,CASSSLTWEAGEPFF
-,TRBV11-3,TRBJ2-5,CASSPGAETQYF
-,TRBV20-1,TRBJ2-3,CSAKQKRARATDTQYF
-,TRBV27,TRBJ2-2,CASSLSTRGGELFF
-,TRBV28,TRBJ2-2,CASLGDGELFF
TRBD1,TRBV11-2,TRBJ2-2,CASSPSRGRGPGELFF
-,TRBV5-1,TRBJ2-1,CASSATGEQFF
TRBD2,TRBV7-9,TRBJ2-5,CASSPRLAGAQETQYF
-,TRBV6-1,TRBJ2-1,CASSDGSSAGEQFF
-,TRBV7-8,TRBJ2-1,CASSLVRRHNDQFF
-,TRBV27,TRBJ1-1,CASSPGTYTEAFF
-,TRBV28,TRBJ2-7,CASIGDKIYEQYF
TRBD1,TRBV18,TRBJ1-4,CASSSGQGEAYEKLFF
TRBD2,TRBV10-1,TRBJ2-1,CASSEKAGGPNEQFF
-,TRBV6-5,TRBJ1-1,CASSYGAQVLIRAEAFF
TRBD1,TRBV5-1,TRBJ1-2,CASTVGQGFGNYGYTF
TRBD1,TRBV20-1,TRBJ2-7,CSAEKPGTGGNEQYF
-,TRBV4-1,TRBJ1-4,CATRDGLGKLFF
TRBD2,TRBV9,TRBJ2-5,CASSAAGGGLGQETQYF
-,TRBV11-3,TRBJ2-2,CASSFGTSTGELFF
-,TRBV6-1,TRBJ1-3,CASSVWCSGNTIYF
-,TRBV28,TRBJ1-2,CASANRRGYTF
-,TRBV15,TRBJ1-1,CATSWEKTEAFF
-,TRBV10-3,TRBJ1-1,CAIKGGVGETEAFF
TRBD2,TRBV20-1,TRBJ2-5,CSATETSSWGTQYF
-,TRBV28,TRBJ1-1,CASTENGNTEAFF
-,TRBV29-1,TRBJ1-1,CSVVGQNEAFF
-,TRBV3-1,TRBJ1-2,CASSPNPLGGYTF
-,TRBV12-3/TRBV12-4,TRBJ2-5,CASSLDLASVSQYF
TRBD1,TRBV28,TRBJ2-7,CASSPMTGFRREQYF
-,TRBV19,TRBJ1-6,CASSIQQDGNSPLHF
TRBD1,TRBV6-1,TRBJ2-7,CATFVPTGTGDEQYF
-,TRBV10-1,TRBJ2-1,CASSDPGSKQFF
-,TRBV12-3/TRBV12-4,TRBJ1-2,CASSLGPDRPNYGYTF
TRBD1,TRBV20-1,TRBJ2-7,CSARDGGTGTIIPYEQYF
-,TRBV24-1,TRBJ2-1,CATSDLSEQFF
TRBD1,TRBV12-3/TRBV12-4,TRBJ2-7,CASTTTGGAGEQYF
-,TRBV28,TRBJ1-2,CASSLGSLAGYTF
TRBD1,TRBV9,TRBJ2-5,CASSVATGGAETQYF
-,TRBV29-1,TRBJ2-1,CSVLEGREEQFF
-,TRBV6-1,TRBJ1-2,CASSERVQLNYGYTF
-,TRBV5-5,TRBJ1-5,CASSLNDQPQHF